Below are 14 T cell receptor beta chains sequenced from a single sample in a study of blood T cells in healthy people across ages. The authors ran a second PCR of about 7 to 11 cycles using a sample-barcoded 5' primer and a J-beta primer mix. TCRdb passed the 5' RACE reads through MiXCR, listing each CDR3 protein once. The table includes roughly 800,000 distinct CDR3 sequences, over 45% detected once. Source material: blood. Receptors were obtained from a man in his thirties or forties in good health.

V gene TRBV7-2 combines with J gene TRBJ1-2; D is uncertain. Germline V gene sequence: CDR1 SGHTA, CDR2 FQGNSA. The V and J ends lost 5 bases and 1 base respectively, with 11 bases between them. This CDR3 is built from 14 residues. Here the CDR3 DNA reads TGTGCCAGCAGCACCTTGGTTGGTAACTATGGCTACACCTTC. Its protein product is CASSTLVGNYGYTF.

This clonotype was picked up one time. CDR3 sequence: CASSYHLGSTEAFF. DNA for the CDR3: TGTGCCAGCAGTTACCACCTTGGGTCCACTGAAGCTTTCTTT. V and J are TRBV6-6 and TRBJ1-1; D gene ambiguous. V was cut by 2 bases and J by 4 bases, with 11 bases left in between. CDR1 is MNHNY and CDR2 is SVGAGI in the germline V gene (reference sequence). The CDR3 extends over 14 amino acids.

The V call is TRBV12-5, the J call TRBJ2-7; a weak D match, TRBD2 (5 bases). The germline CDR1 and CDR2 sequences are LGHNT and FRNRAP. V was cut by 1 base and J by 5 bases, with 12 bases left in between. The CDR3 has 14 amino acids. CDR3 sequence reads: CASGLDLGVHEQYF. CDR3 DNA sequence: TGTGCTAGTGGTTTGGACCTGGGAGTCCACGAGCAGTACTTC.

This clonotype was detected many times. This chain uses TRBV12-3 or TRBV12-4 with TRBJ2-3; D call uncertain. This CDR3 has 10 amino acids. The V and J ends lost 3 bases and 8 bases respectively, with 3 bases between them. The CDR3 nucleotides are TGTGCCAGCAGTTTCCGTACGCAGTATTTT. This codes for CASSFRTQYF.

The V gene is TRBV2, the J gene TRBJ2-7, with 8 positions matching TRBD2. V was clipped by 2 bases and J by 1 base; unmatched bases: 1. The CDR3 is 14 amino acids. Germline loops: CDR1 SNHLY, CDR2 FYNNEI. DNA of the CDR3: TGTGCCAGCAGTGAAAGCGGGAGATCCTACGAGCAGTACTTC. It is translated as CASSESGRSYEQYF.

The chain couples TRBV6-5 to TRBJ2-7; 7 nucleotides agree with TRBD1. Matching the DNA end better, TRBJ2-5 makes the J call doubtful. The length of the CDR3 is 16 residues. Germline CDR1 MNHEY, CDR2 SVGAGI. The CDR3 protein is CASSPTLDRRQETQYF. CDR3 in DNA: TGTGCCAGCAGCCCAACTTTGGACAGGCGACAAGAGACCCAGTACTTC.

CDR3 DNA: TGCAGCGTCCATCGGGGGCTAGTAACCTACAATGAGCAGTTCTTC. Encoded protein: CSVHRGLVTYNEQFF. V is TRBV29-1 and J is TRBJ2-1, with D possibly being TRBD1 or TRBD2 (6 bases each). V dropped 6 bases and J dropped 2 bases, with 17 bases sitting between them. This CDR3 is built from 15 residues. The V gene's germline CDR1 is SQVTM and CDR2 ANQGSEA.

The V and J genes are TRBV28 and TRBJ2-4; D call uncertain. The V end was cut by 2 bases, the J end by 13 bases, with 12 bases between. The CDR3 loop spans 12 amino acids. CDR1 and CDR2 (germline): MDHEN, SYDVKM. The CDR3 loop is CASSLAHSKQYF. The CDR3 bases are TGTGCCAGCAGTTTAGCGCACAGCAAGCAGTACTTC.

This clonotype has a handful of counts. One end of the junction does not line up with germline, which may come from a read error. The chain combines TRBV20-1 with TRBJ1-2, with a weak D call TRBD1 (6 bases). The germline V gene has CDR1 DFQATT and CDR2 SNEGSKA (reference sequence). This CDR3 has 14 residues. The CDR3 region has the DNA TGCAGTGCGAGAGCCCAAACAGGGAGCCTCGGCTACACCTTC. This encodes CSARAQTGSLGYTF.

This chain joins TRBV20-1 and TRBJ1-4, with D unclear. The CDR3 has 14 amino acids. V lost 0 bases and J lost 11, with 16 bases in between. In germline, CDR1 is DFQATT, CDR2 SNEGSKA (reference sequence). The CDR3 loop reads CSARETSAEGKLFF. The DNA of the CDR3 is TGCAGTGCTAGAGAGACGAGCGCAGAAGGTAAACTGTTTTTT.

This chain links TRBV6-2 or TRBV6-3 with TRBJ2-4, with 14 bases fitting TRBD2. The J call may not be correct, given that the DNA end is closer to TRBJ2-5. Per the germline V gene, CDR1 is MNHEY and CDR2 is SVGEGT. The CDR3 loop spans 19 amino acids. CDR3 region: CASSYSAGLAGEGEETQYF. The CDR3 DNA reads TGTGCCAGCAGTTACTCCGCGGGACTAGCGGGAGAGGGAGAAGAGACCCAGTACTTC.

V and J are TRBV20-1 and TRBJ1-4; D gene ambiguous. CDR1 DFQATT and CDR2 SNEGSKA come from the germline V gene (reference sequence). The CDR3 contains 13 residues. The V end was cut by 3 bases, the J end by 7 bases, with 12 bases between. CDR3 coding DNA: TGCAGTGCTAGGAGGAGGGTCGGTGAAAAACTGTTTTTT. It translates to CSARRRVGEKLFF.

This clonotype has a handful of counts. The V gene is TRBV5-6, the J gene TRBJ2-5; D may be TRBD1 (6 bases). Germline values: CDR1 SGHDT, CDR2 YYEEEE. Between the trimmed V and J ends, which lost 3 bases and 2 bases, there was a span of 11 bases. The CDR3 has 14 amino acids. CDR3 in amino acids: CASSSIDRQETQYF. For the CDR3, the DNA is TGTGCCAGCAGCTCGATCGACAGGCAAGAGACCCAGTACTTC. The full variable domain, its missing parts supplied by reference TRBV5-6 and TRBJ2-5, is DAGVTQSPTHLIKTRGQQVTLRCSPKSGHDTVSWYQQALGQGPQFIFQYYEEEERQRGNFPDRFSGHQFPNYSSELNVNALLLGDSALYLCASSSIDRQETQYFGPGTRLLVL.

This clonotype was seen at least ten times. The rearrangement uses TRBV20-1 and TRBJ2-5; D is possibly TRBD2 (7 bases). This CDR3 has 11 amino acids. V was clipped by 6 bases and J by 5 bases, with 10 bases between them. The V gene's germline CDR1 is DFQATT and CDR2 SNEGSKA (reference sequence). CDR3 nucleotide sequence: TGCAGTGCGGGGGGGCAGGAGACCCAGTACTTC. It encodes CSAGGQETQYF.